The 32 T cell receptor beta chains listed next were all sequenced from one sample in a study of early T cells in non-severe SARS-CoV-2 infection. TCRdb processed the 5' RACE reads anew with MiXCR; each CDR3 protein has one entry. Of 63,000 or so distinct CDR3 sequences listed, 12% are singletons. The sequencing input was whole blood. The receptors originated from an adult who was a healthcare worker with PCR-confirmed SARS-CoV-2 infection or an uninfected control (not recorded which).

The sample holds a few counts of this clonotype. The rearrangement uses TRBV7-9 and TRBJ2-1; D remains unclear. This CDR3 has 15 residues. Germline V lookup: CDR1 SEHNR, CDR2 FQNEAQ (reference sequence). V was cut by 0 bases and J by 0 bases, with 6 bases left in between. This CDR3 is CASSLAESSYNEQFF. CDR3 DNA sequence: TGTGCCAGCAGCTTAGCGGAAAGCTCCTACAATGAGCAGTTCTTC.

Many counts were recorded for this clonotype. V gene TRBV20-1 combines with J gene TRBJ2-1; 9 positions agree with TRBD2. Germline lookup yields CDR1 DFQATT and CDR2 SNEGSKA (reference sequence). The V gene end was trimmed by 1 base and the J gene end by 4 bases; junction bases not matched to a gene: 11. The CDR3 runs 17 residues. This CDR3 is CSARVGMISGSYNEQFF. CDR3 coding DNA: TGCAGTGCTAGAGTAGGTATGATTAGCGGGAGTTACAATGAGCAGTTCTTC.

The sample holds many counts of this clonotype. The chain couples TRBV30 to TRBJ1-3; D ambiguous. The CDR3 consists of 14 residues. Per the germline V gene, CDR1 is GTSNPN and CDR2 is SVGIG (reference sequence). Trimming removed 5 bases from V and 1 base from J, with 12 bases in between. This chain's CDR3 is CAWALFGSGNTIYF. The CDR3 nucleotides are TGTGCCTGGGCTCTCTTCGGATCTGGAAACACCATATATTTT.

The V and J genes are TRBV7-9 and TRBJ2-7; D possibly corresponds to TRBD1 (6 bases). Trimming removed 5 bases from V and 0 bases from J, with 14 bases in between. The CDR3 totals 15 residues. Germline lookup yields CDR1 SEHNR and CDR2 FQNEAQ (reference sequence). As DNA, the CDR3 is TGTGCCAGCAGCCACCGGGACACGAGCTCCTACGAGCAGTACTTC. Translated: CASSHRDTSSYEQYF.

In this sample, this clonotype turned up a few times. The J gene is TRBJ1-1, the V gene TRBV12-3 or TRBV12-4, with 10 nucleotides matching TRBD1. The CDR3 extends over 15 amino acids. The ends lost 4 bases at V and 1 base at J; junction bases unmatched: 3. CDR3 protein: CASSSRTGGNTEAFF. CDR3 DNA: TGTGCCAGCAGTTCTCGGACAGGGGGGAACACTGAAGCTTTCTTT.

The rearrangement joins TRBV25-1 to TRBJ2-5; 7 bases align to TRBD2. V lost 4 bases and J lost 4; bases outside the gene matches: 3. CDR1 is MGHDK and CDR2 is SYGVNS in the germline V gene. The length of the CDR3 is 13 residues. The CDR3 spells CASSGAGLETQYF. DNA for the CDR3: TGTGCCAGCAGTGGAGCGGGACTAGAGACCCAGTACTTC.

This clonotype has a count of ten or more. The rearrangement uses TRBV29-1 and TRBJ2-1, with unresolved D. Germline CDR1 and CDR2: SQVTM and ANQGSEA. Trimming left V 1 base short and J 7 bases short, with 14 bases between. This CDR3 has 14 residues. The CDR3, as DNA: TGCAGCGTTGAAGGCGGCAGCGATTCGAATGAGCAGTTCTTC. It yields the protein CSVEGGSDSNEQFF.

This clonotype occurred many times. The V call is TRBV7-2, the J call TRBJ2-3; the D is unclear. The germline V gene has CDR1 SGHTA and CDR2 FQGNSA. V shed 5 bases and J shed 5 bases, with 5 bases lying between them. The CDR3 has 11 amino acids. The CDR3 sequence is CASSIIDTQYF. DNA for the CDR3: TGTGCCAGCAGCATAATAGATACGCAGTATTTT.

This clonotype was seen more than once but under ten times. The chain is built from TRBV7-9 and TRBJ2-7; D is uncertain. This CDR3 spans 13 amino acids. Trimming pared 7 bases from V and 3 bases from J, leaving 13 bases between. In germline, CDR1 is SEHNR, CDR2 FQNEAQ (reference sequence). This CDR3 is CASTPQTLYEQYF. The CDR3 DNA is TGTGCCAGCACCCCCCAGACACTCTACGAGCAGTACTTC.

This clonotype was recorded many times. The chain links TRBV5-4 to TRBJ2-5; possibly TRBD2 for D (5 bases). Trimming pared 4 bases from V and 4 bases from J, leaving 14 bases between. Germline lookup yields CDR1 SGHNT and CDR2 YYREEE (reference sequence). The CDR3 is 14 residues long. The CDR3 loop is CASSKTTNAETQYF. The DNA of the CDR3 is TGTGCCAGCAGCAAGACTACTAACGCAGAGACCCAGTACTTC.

This clonotype was observed a few times. The V call is TRBV16, the J call TRBJ2-5; D might be TRBD1 (5 bases). Trimming took off 4 bases at V and 2 bases at J, with 11 bases between the two ends. Germline V gives CDR1 KGHSY, CDR2 FQNENV. This CDR3 is 14 amino acids long. The CDR3 spells CASSRLRTQETQYF. The CDR3 DNA is TGTGCCAGCAGCCGATTAAGGACACAAGAGACCCAGTACTTC.

In its sample, this clonotype was seen many times. This chain connects TRBV6-6 to TRBJ1-2; TRBD1 might be the D (6 bases). Germline assignment: CDR1 MNHNY and CDR2 SVGAGI (reference sequence). The CDR3 spans 13 residues. V was cut by 0 bases and J by 8 bases, with 10 bases left in between. The DNA for the CDR3 is TGTGCCAGCAGTTACTCAGGGGGTTTCGGCTACACCTTC. This encodes CASSYSGGFGYTF.

In this sample, this clonotype turned up a few times. V is TRBV29-1 and J is TRBJ1-1; D not resolved. Germline values: CDR1 SQVTM, CDR2 ANQGSEA. V shed 3 bases and J shed 0 bases, with 11 bases lying between them. The CDR3 is 14 residues long. CDR3 in DNA: TGCAGCGTTGAGCGGGTCATCATGAACACTGAAGCTTTCTTT. Protein product: CSVERVIMNTEAFF.

This rearrangement joins TRBV29-1 to TRBJ1-2, with D uncertain. V dropped 4 bases and J dropped 4 bases, with 4 bases sitting between them. Germline V gives CDR1 SQVTM, CDR2 ANQGSEA. The CDR3 is 10 residues long. In nucleotides, the CDR3 is TGCAGCGTTGCCAGCTATGGCTACACCTTC. The encoded protein is CSVASYGYTF.

This clonotype was seen only a few times. The rearrangement links TRBV6-6 to TRBJ2-7; 9 positions match TRBD1. This CDR3 is 15 amino acids long. V lost 5 bases and J lost 3; bases outside the gene matches: 8. CDR1 MNHNY and CDR2 SVGAGI come from the germline V gene (reference sequence). CDR3 in amino acids: CASSLSGTGSYEQYF. DNA of the CDR3: TGTGCCAGCAGTCTATCCGGGACAGGGAGCTACGAGCAGTACTTC.

The J gene is TRBJ2-2, the V gene TRBV9; D might be TRBD1 or TRBD2, each matching 5 bases. The CDR3 has 15 residues. V was pared by 6 bases and J by 3 bases, with 15 bases between. From germline, CDR1 is SGDLS and CDR2 YYNGEE. CDR3 bases: TGTGCCAGCACCAGGAGAGGGGAACACACCGGGGAGCTGTTTTTT. Protein: CASTRRGEHTGELFF.

This clonotype was counted ten times or more. The chain uses TRBV7-9 and TRBJ2-3, with D uncertain. The CDR3 contains 14 residues. The V end lost 8 bases, the J end lost 5 bases, and 17 bases lay between the germline ends. Germline V gene lookup returns CDR1 SEHNR and CDR2 FQNEAQ (reference sequence). This CDR3 reads CASLPWAAGDTQYF. CDR3 nucleotides: TGTGCCAGCCTACCGTGGGCAGCCGGAGATACGCAGTATTTT.

This clonotype was counted at least ten times. In nucleotides, the CDR3 is TGTGCCAGCGGCCGGGTCGGAGTAGACACCGGGGAGCTGTTTTTT. Translated: CASGRVGVDTGELFF. This rearrangement joins TRBV13 to TRBJ2-2; D is uncertain. The CDR3 covers 15 residues. Between the trimmed V and J ends, which lost 8 bases and 3 bases, there was a span of 16 bases. The germline CDR1 and CDR2 sequences are PRHDT and FYEKMQ (reference sequence).

The rearrangement links TRBV28 to TRBJ2-5; 10 nucleotides match TRBD1. The junction had 8 bases not matched to a gene; V was cut back by 5 bases and J by 5 bases. Germline V gene lookup returns CDR1 MDHEN and CDR2 SYDVKM. CDR3 length: 15 amino acids. CDR3 DNA sequence: TGTGCCAGCAGTATCCCGACAGGGGGCCTTGAGACCCAGTACTTC. Protein: CASSIPTGGLETQYF. Full variable domain (missing parts from reference TRBV28 and TRBJ2-5): DVKVTQSSRYLVKRTGEKVFLECVQDMDHENMFWYRQDPGLGLRLIYFSYDVKMKEKGDIPEGYSVSREKKERFSLILESASTNQTSMYLCASSIPTGGLETQYFGPGTRLLVL.

This clonotype was seen a handful of times. V is TRBV3-1 and J is TRBJ2-2, with 8 bases fitting TRBD2. The CDR3 totals 17 residues. The trim removed 5 bases at V and 2 bases at J, leaving 10 bases unmatched. The germline V gene has CDR1 LGHDT and CDR2 YNNKEL (reference sequence). CDR3 residues: CASSFKRGPLNTGELFF. CDR3 nucleotides: TGTGCCAGCAGCTTTAAGCGGGGGCCCCTTAACACCGGGGAGCTGTTTTTT.

This clonotype was detected a few times. The chain recombines TRBV7-2 with TRBJ2-1; a weak D match, TRBD1 (7 bases). There are 18 residues in the CDR3. Germline-derived CDR1 and CDR2 are SGHTA and FQGNSA. With 8 bases removed from V and 1 base from J, the gap between germline ends came to 24 bases. CDR3 DNA: TGTGCCAGCCGAGGACAGGTTATGGCGGGGCGGTCCTACAATGAGCAGTTCTTC. Translating gives CASRGQVMAGRSYNEQFF.

In its sample, this clonotype was seen many times. The V gene is TRBV29-1, the J gene TRBJ2-3; 9 bases map to TRBD1. J was trimmed by 0 bases and V by 6 bases; bases with no gene match: 4. Germline loops: CDR1 SQVTM, CDR2 ANQGSEA. The CDR3 is made up of 14 amino acids. The CDR3 sequence is CSVEGQGSTDTQYF. The DNA for the CDR3 is TGCAGCGTCGAGGGACAGGGTAGCACAGATACGCAGTATTTT.

In the case of this clonotype: A much larger clone sits a single nucleotide away, making a read error possible. The chain uses TRBV12-5 and TRBJ2-1; 9 bases line up with TRBD2. CDR3 length: 16 amino acids. Germline lookup yields CDR1 LGHNT and CDR2 FRNRAP. CDR3 sequence reads: CVSGPLAGVSYNEQFF. The CDR3 DNA reads TGTGTTAGTGGTCCATTAGCGGGGGTCTCCTACAATGAGCAGTTCTTC.

This clonotype was recorded many times. This chain joins TRBV7-9 and TRBJ1-2; D possibly corresponds to TRBD1 (5 bases). This CDR3 region has 16 residues. Germline CDR1 and CDR2: SEHNR and FQNEAQ (reference sequence). V lost 4 bases, J lost 4 bases, and 19 bases lay in between. The CDR3, as DNA: TGTGCCAGCAGCTCTAAGATGGGACTGGGGCCCTATGGCTACACCTTC. Its translation is CASSSKMGLGPYGYTF. Together with reference TRBV7-9 and TRBJ1-2, the CDR3 gives the full variable domain: DTGVSQNPRHKITKRGQNVTFRCDPISEHNRLYWYRQTLGQGPEFLTYFQNEAQLEKSRLLSDRFSAERPKGSFSTLEIQRTEQGDSAMYLCASSSKMGLGPYGYTFGSGTRLTVV.

The rearrangement joins TRBV7-9 to TRBJ2-5; D assignment may be TRBD1 or TRBD2 (5 bases each). Trimming cost V 3 bases and J 4 bases, with 9 bases left between them. The CDR3 covers 13 residues. Germline V gives CDR1 SEHNR, CDR2 FQNEAQ (reference sequence). The CDR3 bases are TGTGCCAGCAGCTTTGCAGGGACAGAGACCCAGTACTTC. Translation gives CASSFAGTETQYF.

The chain recombines TRBV7-6 with TRBJ2-7; 7 bases map to TRBD1. The CDR3 has 16 residues. The J segment lost 0 bases and the V segment lost 5 bases, leaving 10 bases of the junction unmatched. CDR1 and CDR2 (germline): SGHVS, FNYEAQ. CDR3 region: CASSPQGDRYSYEQYF. CDR3 coding DNA: TGTGCCAGCAGCCCCCAGGGGGATAGATACTCCTACGAGCAGTACTTC.

The sample holds one count of this clonotype. The rearrangement joins TRBV9 to TRBJ2-1; D may be TRBD1 (6 bases). The germline gives CDR1 SGDLS, CDR2 YYNGEE. The germline V and J ends were trimmed by 4 bases and 2 bases, with 13 bases remaining between them. This CDR3 has 15 amino acids. CDR3 coding DNA: TGTGCCAGCAGCCCCCTGGGGGCAGCCTACAATGAGCAGTTCTTC. Translation: CASSPLGAAYNEQFF. The whole variable domain, remainder taken from reference TRBV9 and TRBJ2-1, is DSGVTQTPKHLITATGQRVTLRCSPRSGDLSVYWYQQSLDQGLQFLIQYYNGEERAKGNILERFSAQQFPDLHSELNLSSLELGDSALYFCASSPLGAAYNEQFFGPGTRLTVL.

The J gene is TRBJ2-1, the V gene TRBV19; the match to TRBD2 covers 7 bases. The CDR3 sequence is 19 residues long. V lost 4 bases and J lost 8; bases outside the gene matches: 23. In germline, CDR1 is LNHDA, CDR2 SQIVND (reference sequence). DNA for the CDR3: TGTGCCAGTAGTAGCCCTAGCGGAGTCCCCTTTATTATGTGGGATGAGCAGTTCTTC. It is translated as CASSSPSGVPFIMWDEQFF.

This clonotype was observed at least ten times. This chain links TRBV30 with TRBJ1-2; tentatively, D is TRBD1 (5 bases). V dropped 5 bases and J dropped 4 bases, with 8 bases sitting between them. CDR3 length: 11 residues. Germline V gives CDR1 GTSNPN, CDR2 SVGIG (reference sequence). The CDR3 is CAWQGVYGYTF. The CDR3 nucleotides read TGTGCCTGGCAGGGTGTCTATGGCTACACCTTC.

This clonotype was counted at least ten times. V gene TRBV2 combines with J gene TRBJ1-1, with D perhaps TRBD1 (5 bases). The CDR3 runs 14 residues. Germline V gene data show CDR1 as SNHLY and CDR2 as FYNNEI. V was pared by 6 bases and J by 4 bases, with 15 bases between. The CDR3 loop is CASRPDVGGTEAFF. CDR3 sequence (DNA): TGTGCCAGCAGGCCAGACGTGGGGGGCACTGAAGCTTTCTTT.

This chain uses TRBV29-1 with TRBJ2-7; D is possibly TRBD2 (5 bases). Germline CDR1 SQVTM, CDR2 ANQGSEA. With 8 bases removed from V and 3 bases from J, the gap between germline ends came to 23 bases. The CDR3 is 15 amino acids. CDR3 residues: CSSSMGSSNDYEQYF. The CDR3 coding sequence is TGCAGCTCTTCAATGGGGTCTAGCAACGACTACGAGCAGTACTTC.

The rearrangement uses TRBV7-6 and TRBJ2-1; perhaps TRBD1 as D (6 bases). V shed 5 bases and J shed 9 bases, with 14 bases lying between them. This CDR3 spans 13 amino acids. CDR1 and CDR2 (germline): SGHVS, FNYEAQ. CDR3 residues: CASSLDRLGEQFF. The CDR3 region has the DNA TGTGCCAGCAGCCTTGACAGGCTAGGTGAGCAGTTCTTC.